A single sample is the source of the 24 T cell receptor beta chains below, sequenced in a study of cytomegalovirus exposure and HLA in healthy donors. 13 Jbeta primers and 60 Vbeta primers were used for the PCR. Some clones are missing from TCRdb's copy, which holds only in-frame ones; the method was immunoSEQ multiplex PCR. This table has around 200,000 clones, 80% to 85% appearing once. Sequenced input: PBMCs. These receptors all come from a man aged 45-65 years in good health and CMV-seronegative.

V gene TRBV15 combines with J gene TRBJ1-1, with TRBD1 as a possible D gene (6 bases). Germline V gene lookup returns CDR1 LNHNV and CDR2 YYDKDF (reference sequence). Deletions cut 0 bases from V and 5 bases from J, with 10 bases between. The CDR3 sequence is 14 residues long. CDR3 nucleotides: TGTGCCACCAGCAGAGATCTAGGGGGTACTGAAGCTTTCTTT. It codes for CATSRDLGGTEAFF.

The J gene is TRBJ2-5, the V gene TRBV7-3; 9 bases fit TRBD2. In germline, CDR1 is SGHTA, CDR2 FQGTGA. CDR3 length equals 16 residues. Trimming cost V 1 base and J 4 bases; bases outside gene matches: 7. Written as DNA, the CDR3 is TGTGCCAGCAGCTTAAGGGCTAGCGGGATGGGAGAGACCCAGTACTTC. This gives the protein CASSLRASGMGETQYF.

The chain carries TRBV11-2 and TRBJ1-2, with 8 positions matching TRBD1. V was pared by 2 bases and J by 4 bases, with 6 bases of the junction left unmatched. Germline V gene sequence: CDR1 SGHAT, CDR2 FQNNGV. The CDR3 spans 15 residues. This CDR3 is CASSLTGGIPYGYTF. The CDR3 DNA sequence: TGTGCCAGCAGCTTAACAGGGGGAATCCCCTATGGCTACACCTTC.

The chain uses TRBV19 and TRBJ1-5, with D uncertain. CDR1 and CDR2 (germline): LNHDA, SQIVND (reference sequence). The CDR3 contains 12 residues. V lost 6 bases and J lost 3, with 6 bases in between. The CDR3, as DNA: TGTGCCAGTAGACAGCACAATCAGCCCCAGCATTTT. Protein sequence: CASRQHNQPQHF.

The CDR3 DNA reads TGTGCCAGCAGCGACAGGGTTGAGCAGTTCTTC. Amino acid sequence: CASSDRVEQFF. The J gene is TRBJ2-1, the V gene TRBV7-3, with TRBD1 matching over 7 bases. The CDR3 loop spans 11 amino acids. Per the germline V gene, CDR1 is SGHTA and CDR2 is FQGTGA. The J segment lost 9 bases and the V segment lost 5 bases, leaving 1 base of the junction unmatched.

The V gene is TRBV7-3, the J gene TRBJ2-1; D may be TRBD2 (6 bases). CDR1 is SGHTA, CDR2 FQGTGA, per germline. Between the trimmed V and J ends, which lost 2 bases and 10 bases, there was a span of 15 bases. The CDR3 sequence is 14 residues long. CDR3 in DNA: TGTGCCAGCAGCTTAGGCGGGACCACGCGGGAGCAGTTCTTC. It codes for CASSLGGTTREQFF.

The chain combines TRBV5-1 with TRBJ2-7, with 13 nucleotides matching TRBD2. Unmatched junction bases numbered 2, after V lost 0 bases and J lost 2 bases. Germline loops: CDR1 SGHRS, CDR2 YFSETQ. The CDR3 is 16 amino acids. The CDR3 nucleotides read TGCGCCAGCAGCTTGGGGACTAGCGGGGGACCCTACGAGCAGTACTTC. Protein: CASSLGTSGGPYEQYF.

The genes are TRBV5-1 and TRBJ2-7; the match to TRBD1 covers 7 bases. V dropped 3 bases and J dropped 2; count of bases not matched to a gene: 5. There are 14 residues in the CDR3. CDR1 and CDR2 from the germline V gene are SGHRS and YFSETQ. This CDR3 is CASSSRGQTYEQYF. As DNA, the CDR3 is TGCGCCAGCAGCTCCCGGGGACAGACCTACGAGCAGTACTTC.

The chain carries TRBV5-6 and TRBJ2-1; 7 bases agree with TRBD1. The CDR3 contains 14 residues. V shed 3 bases and J 4 bases; nucleotides not matched to a gene: 4. The germline V gene has CDR1 SGHDT and CDR2 YYEEEE. The chain's CDR3 is CASSYRQGYNEQFF. The CDR3 DNA is TGTGCCAGCAGCTACCGACAGGGTTACAATGAGCAGTTCTTC.

This chain connects TRBV7-2 to TRBJ2-1; possible D gene TRBD2, 6 bases. CDR1 SGHTA and CDR2 FQGNSA come from the germline V gene. V was shortened by 2 bases and J by 0 bases, with 8 bases between the two germline ends. This CDR3 has 15 amino acids. The CDR3 coding sequence is TGTGCCAGCAGCTTATTCGGGAGCTCCTACAATGAGCAGTTCTTC. It specifies CASSLFGSSYNEQFF.

This chain links TRBV5-4 with TRBJ2-1; 9 nucleotides match TRBD2. The CDR3 extends over 16 amino acids. V shed 0 bases, J shed 0 bases, and the junction held 1 base outside the gene matches. Germline V CDR1 and CDR2: SGHNT, YYREEE (reference sequence). CDR3 DNA sequence: TGTGCCAGCAGCTTGGGCGGGGGGGGCTCCTACAATGAGCAGTTCTTC. Translating gives CASSLGGGGSYNEQFF.

The CDR3 protein is CSVGTGASTDTQYF. The CDR3 DNA is TGCAGCGTTGGAACCGGTGCTAGCACAGATACGCAGTATTTT. The gene calls are TRBV29-1 and TRBJ2-3; D uncertain. This CDR3 is built from 14 residues. In germline, CDR1 is SQVTM, CDR2 ANQGSEA. The V and J ends lost 4 bases and 0 bases respectively, with 11 bases between them.

The chain employs TRBV5-1 and TRBJ1-1; 7 nucleotides align to TRBD1. Germline V lookup: CDR1 SGHRS, CDR2 YFSETQ. There are 16 residues in the CDR3. J gave up 0 bases and V 3 bases, and 8 bases lay outside the gene matches. As DNA, the CDR3 is TGCGCCAGCAGCTGGGGACCGGGACAGCTGAACACTGAAGCTTTCTTT. Its translation is CASSWGPGQLNTEAFF.

The rearrangement links TRBV5-1 to TRBJ2-7; maybe TRBD2 (6 bases). Per germline, CDR1 SGHRS and CDR2 YFSETQ. The CDR3 runs to 13 residues. Between the trimmed V and J ends, which lost 3 bases and 6 bases, there was a span of 13 bases. DNA of the CDR3: TGCGCCAGCAGCTACGGGGGACGTAGCGAGCAGTACTTC. Translating it yields CASSYGGRSEQYF.

V and J are TRBV2 and TRBJ1-2, with 8 bases lining up with TRBD1. CDR1 is SNHLY and CDR2 is FYNNEI in the germline V gene. V shed 0 bases and J 8 bases; nucleotides not matched to a gene: 11. The CDR3 has 16 residues. The CDR3 region is CASSEARFDRGLGYTF. CDR3 coding DNA: TGTGCCAGCAGTGAAGCTCGGTTTGACAGGGGCTTAGGCTACACCTTC.

The CDR3 region has the DNA TGTGCCGCGACGCCCCCGTTTAGGGGACAGGGGAACACTGAAGCTTTCTTT. It encodes CAATPPFRGQGNTEAFF. The chain joins TRBV28 to TRBJ1-1, with 9 bases fitting TRBD1. The CDR3 is 17 residues long. Germline CDR1 MDHEN, CDR2 SYDVKM. V was pared by 11 bases and J by 1 base, with 17 bases of the junction left unmatched.

The chain employs TRBV5-1 and TRBJ2-7; 7 positions agree with TRBD2. CDR1 is SGHRS and CDR2 is YFSETQ in the germline V gene. The CDR3 covers 14 residues. V shed 0 bases and J 6 bases; nucleotides not matched to a gene: 6. The CDR3 here is CASSLDGRNGEQYF. In DNA form, the CDR3 reads TGCGCCAGCAGCTTGGACGGGAGGAACGGCGAGCAGTACTTC.

The chain uses TRBV9 and TRBJ2-3; 13 positions agree with TRBD2. There are 16 residues in the CDR3. CDR1 SGDLS and CDR2 YYNGEE come from the germline V gene. Germline trimming cut 3 bases from V and 2 bases from J; bases unmatched to any gene: 3. As DNA, the CDR3 is TGTGCCAGCAGCGGGGGACTAGCGGGAAACACAGATACGCAGTATTTT. Translated: CASSGGLAGNTDTQYF. Supplemented by reference TRBV9 and TRBJ2-3, the full variable domain reads DSGVTQTPKHLITATGQRVTLRCSPRSGDLSVYWYQQSLDQGLQFLIQYYNGEERAKGNILERFSAQQFPDLHSELNLSSLELGDSALYFCASSGGLAGNTDTQYFGPGTRLTVL.

CDR3 sequence: CASLTVNSNQPQHF. The CDR3, as DNA: TGTGCCAGCCTGACAGTTAATAGCAATCAGCCCCAGCATTTT. The chain is built from TRBV28 and TRBJ1-5, with TRBD1 as a possible D gene (5 bases). V was clipped by 8 bases and J by 0 bases, with 11 bases between them. The germline V gene has CDR1 MDHEN and CDR2 SYDVKM. CDR3 length: 14 amino acids.

The chain is built from TRBV19 and TRBJ1-1; maybe TRBD1 (6 bases). The length of the CDR3 is 14 residues. With 7 bases removed from V and 2 bases from J, the gap between germline ends came to 14 bases. Germline CDR1 and CDR2: LNHDA and SQIVND (reference sequence). The DNA of the CDR3 is TGTGCCAGTACGTCTGGACAGATAAACACTGAAGCTTTCTTT. Protein sequence: CASTSGQINTEAFF.

The chain uses TRBV7-9 and TRBJ1-1; D gene unclear. Between the trimmed V and J ends, which lost 1 base and 1 base, there was a span of 13 bases. The CDR3 contains 16 residues. Looked up from germline, CDR1 is SEHNR and CDR2 is FQNEAQ (reference sequence). DNA for the CDR3: TGTGCCAGCAGCTTAGGAGGTTGGGTAGGGAACACTGAAGCTTTCTTT. Its protein product is CASSLGGWVGNTEAFF.

The chain employs TRBV6-4 and TRBJ2-2, with D possibly matching TRBD1 (6 bases). The CDR3 runs 15 residues. V lost 6 bases to trimming and J lost 4 bases, with 15 bases between them. Germline V gene sequence: CDR1 MRHNA, CDR2 SNTAGT. The CDR3 is CASRPTGIGTGELFF. For the CDR3, the DNA is TGTGCCAGCAGGCCTACAGGGATAGGCACCGGGGAGCTGTTTTTT.

The chain has TRBV11-3 and TRBJ2-5, with no clear D. The CDR3 runs to 12 residues. Trimming cost V 4 bases and J 5 bases, with 8 bases left between them. Germline assignment: CDR1 SGHNT and CDR2 YENEEA. The CDR3 DNA sequence: TGTGCCAGCAGCTCAAATCGGGAGACCCAGTACTTC. This encodes CASSSNRETQYF.

This chain joins TRBV5-1 and TRBJ2-1, with 10 positions matching TRBD1. The CDR3 length is 15 residues. V lost 4 bases, J lost 7 bases, and 8 bases stayed unmatched. Germline-derived CDR1 and CDR2 are SGHRS and YFSETQ. The CDR3 bases are TGCGCCAGCAGCCCAATAGGGACAGGGGTAAATGAGCAGTTCTTC. Its translation is CASSPIGTGVNEQFF.